The 7 T cell receptor beta chains given below trace back to one sample, sequenced in a study of CD8 T cells in ankylosing spondylitis. MiXCR was run by TCRdb on the 5' RACE reads, yielding one entry per CDR3 protein. Seen here are about 840,000 distinct CDR3 sequences, about 12% observed once, and the top ten hold just over 0.5%. These receptors lack a known antigen. Study results and caveats: In ankylosing spondylitis blood, a motif of about eight highly homologous TCR beta variants appeared characteristic.

Sequenced sample: blood, either unsorted or a sorted T cell fraction (not recorded which). These receptors were obtained from a male donor with ankylosing spondylitis.

In its sample, this clonotype was seen a few times. V gene TRBV20-1 combines with J gene TRBJ2-7, with a weak D call TRBD1 (6 bases). The V and J ends lost 3 bases and 3 bases respectively, with 9 bases between them. CDR3 length: 12 amino acids. Germline V gives CDR1 DFQATT, CDR2 SNEGSKA (reference sequence). The CDR3 loop reads CSARGAYYEQYF. The CDR3 region has the DNA TGCAGTGCTAGGGGGGCCTACTACGAGCAGTACTTC.

The V call is TRBV4-2, the J call TRBJ2-7; 9 bases are a match to TRBD2. The CDR3 is made up of 16 amino acids. Germline-derived CDR1 and CDR2 are LGHNA and YNFKEQ. With 0 bases clipped from V and 3 bases from J, the junction kept 6 bases outside the gene matches. The CDR3 spells CASSQEWREGIYEQYF. In DNA form, the CDR3 reads TGTGCCAGCAGCCAAGAATGGCGGGAGGGCATCTACGAGCAGTACTTC.

V usage is TRBV10-3 and J usage is TRBJ1-2; D perhaps matches TRBD1 (5 bases). The CDR3 is made up of 16 amino acids. Trimming shortened V by 6 bases and J by 4 bases, and 21 bases separated the two germline ends. The V gene's germline CDR1 is ENHRY and CDR2 SYGVKD. The chain's CDR3 is CAIRGEVGGETYGYTF. The CDR3 region has the DNA TGTGCCATCAGGGGAGAGGTAGGAGGGGAGACCTATGGCTACACCTTC.

This clonotype was detected a few times. This rearrangement joins TRBV9 to TRBJ2-3; D gene ambiguous. Germline lookup yields CDR1 SGDLS and CDR2 YYNGEE. V lost 2 bases and J lost 4, with 8 bases in between. This CDR3 contains 13 residues. The CDR3 sequence is CASSVSPSDTQYF. The CDR3 nucleotides read TGTGCCAGCAGCGTTTCGCCCTCAGATACGCAGTATTTT.

This sequence joins TRBV20-1 and TRBJ1-2, with TRBD1 matching over 7 bases. Per the germline V gene, CDR1 is DFQATT and CDR2 is SNEGSKA (reference sequence). V trimming: 4 bases; J trimming: 7 bases; junction bases outside the gene matches: 12. The CDR3 extends over 14 amino acids. CDR3: CSAIFGGGAGGYTF. The CDR3 DNA is TGCAGTGCTATCTTTGGAGGGGGCGCGGGTGGCTACACCTTC.

A few counts support this clonotype. The rearrangement joins TRBV6-6 to TRBJ2-1; 8 bases match TRBD1. The trim removed 6 bases at V and 5 bases at J, leaving 3 bases unmatched. The CDR3 sequence is 13 residues long. Looked up from germline, CDR1 is MNHNY and CDR2 is SVGAGI (reference sequence). CDR3 coding DNA: TGTGCCAGCAGAACCAGGGGGCACAATGAGCAGTTCTTC. Its translation: CASRTRGHNEQFF.

This clonotype came up a few times. The V gene is TRBV20-1, the J gene TRBJ1-1; TRBD1 agrees at 10 bases. This CDR3 contains 15 residues. V dropped 5 bases and J dropped 10; count of bases not matched to a gene: 16. Germline V gene data show CDR1 as DFQATT and CDR2 as SNEGSKA (reference sequence). This chain's CDR3 is CSAPPETGGVQSAFF. CDR3 nucleotide sequence: TGCAGTGCTCCACCGGAGACAGGGGGCGTTCAGTCAGCTTTCTTT.